Listed below are T cell receptor beta chains from one sample, sequenced in a study of blood T cell repertoires in COVID-19. Assay: immunoSEQ multiplex PCR; the TCRdb copy retains only in-frame clones and omits some. The profile shows some 400,000 clones, 90% of them singletons. Source material: peripheral blood. The receptor source for this set is a man younger than 35 with active or convalescent COVID-19. CDR3s include the opening cysteine and the closing phenylalanine or tryptophan. Each record gives: clone size, V gene, J gene, D gene, CDR3 DNA, CDR3 protein. The D gene is left open where the match is weak. Expanded clones are given a class, and other clones once, few, many or no size at all.

-	TRBV14	TRBJ1-1	-	TGTGCCAGCAGCCGTCTTGGGGCCCAGGGCACTGAAGCTTTCTTT	CASSRLGAQGTEAFF
-	TRBV3-1/TRBV3-2	TRBJ2-3	TRBD2	TGTGCCAGCAGCCGGGGACTAGCTCCAGATACGCAGTATTTT	CASSRGLAPDTQYF
-	TRBV20-1	TRBJ2-2	-	TGCAGTGCTAGTCAACAGGGTGCCACTGCGAACACCGGGGAGCTGTTTTTT	CSASQQGATANTGELFF
-	TRBV28	TRBJ2-2	-	TGTGCCAGCAGTTTACCAGAAAACACCGGGGAGCTGTTTTTT	CASSLPENTGELFF
-	TRBV27	TRBJ1-2	-	TGTGCCAGCAGTTCGTCCGGAGGTTCGGATGGCTACACCTTC	CASSSSGGSDGYTF
-	TRBV5-1	TRBJ2-3	-	TGCGCCAGCAGCGTAGCGACGCACACAGATACGCAGTATTTT	CASSVATHTDTQYF
-	TRBV21-1	TRBJ2-1	-	TGTGCCAGCAGCAATAACAGGGCAGGAGACCCCTACAATGAGCAGTTCTTC	CASSNNRAGDPYNEQFF
-	TRBV1	TRBJ2-7	-	TGCACCAGCACGTGGGGCACCGCCTACGAGCAGTACTTC	CTSTWGTAYEQYF
once	TRBV11-2	TRBJ2-5	TRBD1	TGTGCCAGCAGCTTAGAGAGGACAGGGGTGGGAGAGACCCAGTACTTC	CASSLERTGVGETQYF
-	TRBV4-2	TRBJ2-2	-	TGTGCCAGCAGCCAAGAACGGGGGAACACCGGGGAGCTGTTTTTT	CASSQERGNTGELFF
-	TRBV18	TRBJ2-1	TRBD2	TGTGCCAGCTCACCGGCCACCTCTGTCGGGGGGAATGAGCAGTTCTTC	CASSPATSVGGNEQFF
-	TRBV6-5	TRBJ1-4	-	TGTGCCAGCAGTTACGGGGGGGGCTCGGCTGAAAAACTGTTTTTT	CASSYGGGSAEKLFF
-	TRBV7-2	TRBJ1-6	-	TGTGCCAGCAGCTTAGTCGGGCCAGGGTTCCCTTCCTATAATTCACCCCTCCACTTT	CASSLVGPGFPSYNSPLHF
-	TRBV6-5	TRBJ1-2	TRBD1	TGTGCCAGCAGTTACCTAGGACAGGGTATTTCGTCTGGCTACACCTTC	CASSYLGQGISSGYTF
-	TRBV4-1	TRBJ2-7	TRBD2	TGCGCCAGCAGCCAAGTTTTTAGTACTAGCGGGAGCGGTGGGTACGAGCAGTACTTC	CASSQVFSTSGSGGYEQYF